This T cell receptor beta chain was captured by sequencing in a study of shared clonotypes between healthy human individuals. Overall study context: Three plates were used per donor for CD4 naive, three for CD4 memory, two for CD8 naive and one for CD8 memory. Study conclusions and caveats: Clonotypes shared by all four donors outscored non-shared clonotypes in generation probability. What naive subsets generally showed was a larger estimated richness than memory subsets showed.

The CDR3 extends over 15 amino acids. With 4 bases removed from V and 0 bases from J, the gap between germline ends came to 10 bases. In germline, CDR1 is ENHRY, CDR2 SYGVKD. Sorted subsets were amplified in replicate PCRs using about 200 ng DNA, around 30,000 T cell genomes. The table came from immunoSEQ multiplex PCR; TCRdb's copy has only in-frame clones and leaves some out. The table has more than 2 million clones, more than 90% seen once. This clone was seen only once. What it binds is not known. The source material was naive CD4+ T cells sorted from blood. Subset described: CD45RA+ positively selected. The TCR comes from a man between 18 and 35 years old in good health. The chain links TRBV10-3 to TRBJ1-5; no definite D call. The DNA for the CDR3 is TGTGCCATCAGTGGGTCAGGTCTTAGCAATCAGCCCCAGCATTTT. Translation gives CAISGSGLSNQPQHF.